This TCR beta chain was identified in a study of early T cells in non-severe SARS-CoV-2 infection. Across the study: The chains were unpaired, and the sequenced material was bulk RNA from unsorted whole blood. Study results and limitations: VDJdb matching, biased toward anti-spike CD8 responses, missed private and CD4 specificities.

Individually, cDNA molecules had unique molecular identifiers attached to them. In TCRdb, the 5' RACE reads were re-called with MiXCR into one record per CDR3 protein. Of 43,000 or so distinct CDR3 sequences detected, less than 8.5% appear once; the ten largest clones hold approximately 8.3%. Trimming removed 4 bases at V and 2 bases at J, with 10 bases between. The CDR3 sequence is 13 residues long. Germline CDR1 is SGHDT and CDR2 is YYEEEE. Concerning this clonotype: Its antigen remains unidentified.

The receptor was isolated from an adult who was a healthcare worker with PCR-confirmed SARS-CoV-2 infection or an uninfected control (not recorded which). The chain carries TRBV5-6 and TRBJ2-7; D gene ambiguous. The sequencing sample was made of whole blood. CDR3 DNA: TGTGCCAGCAGCCGACTCCTCCCCTACGAGCAGTACTTC. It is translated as CASSRLLPYEQYF. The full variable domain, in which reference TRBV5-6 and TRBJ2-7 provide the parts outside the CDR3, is DAGVTQSPTHLIKTRGQQVTLRCSPKSGHDTVSWYQQALGQGPQFIFQYYEEEERQRGNFPDRFSGHQFPNYSSELNVNALLLGDSALYLCASSRLLPYEQYFGPGTRLTVT.